A single sample is the source of the 11 T cell receptor beta chains below, sequenced in a study of blood T cell repertoires in COVID-19. Generated by immunoSEQ multiplex PCR, the TCRdb table keeps only in-frame clones and is missing some. The table has fewer than 250,000 clones, 86% seen once; the top ten hold approximately 6%. Sequencing input: peripheral blood. The receptors shown here come from a woman aged 80 or over with COVID-19, enrolled during active disease.

The genes are TRBV2 and TRBJ1-3; D remains unclear. This CDR3 has 15 residues. The V gene lost 3 bases and the J gene lost 0 bases, with 9 bases spanning the gap. The germline gives CDR1 SNHLY, CDR2 FYNNEI. CDR3 nucleotides: TGTGCCAGCAGTGAGGGAGGGTTCTCTGGAAACACCATATATTTT. It yields the protein CASSEGGFSGNTIYF.

The chain couples TRBV20-1 to TRBJ1-2, with D perhaps matching TRBD1 (6 bases). The V and J ends lost 3 bases and 4 bases respectively, with 15 bases between them. This CDR3 comprises 14 residues. Germline assignment: CDR1 DFQATT and CDR2 SNEGSKA (reference sequence). CDR3 amino acids: CSASTGSESYGYTF. The CDR3 DNA is TGCAGTGCTAGTACAGGGAGTGAAAGCTATGGCTACACCTTC.

The chain joins TRBV7-2 to TRBJ1-2; 11 bases align to TRBD1. With V trimmed by 4 bases and J by 7 bases, 8 bases remained unmatched. CDR1 SGHTA and CDR2 FQGNSA come from the germline V gene. The CDR3 is made up of 15 amino acids. CDR3 sequence: CASSSRSGQGVGYTF. The CDR3, as DNA: TGTGCCAGCAGCTCTCGTTCGGGACAGGGGGTTGGCTACACCTTC.

The chain employs TRBV28 and TRBJ2-2, with 8 bases fitting TRBD1. CDR3 length equals 16 residues. Germline loops: CDR1 MDHEN, CDR2 SYDVKM. V shed 5 bases, J shed 0 bases, and the junction held 5 bases outside the gene matches. The DNA of the CDR3 is TGTGCCAGCAGTCTACAGGGGGGATCGAACACCGGGGAGCTGTTTTTT. Residues: CASSLQGGSNTGELFF.

This sequence joins TRBV19 and TRBJ2-4; 7 nucleotides align to TRBD1. The CDR3 length is 16 residues. Trimming took 6 bases from V and 0 from J; bases not matched to a gene: 8. Germline V gives CDR1 LNHDA, CDR2 SQIVND (reference sequence). The CDR3 DNA is TGTGCCAGTAGCCCACAGGGGCTACAAGCCAAAAACATTCAGTACTTC. Protein: CASSPQGLQAKNIQYF. The full variable domain, with the rest looked up from reference TRBV19 and TRBJ2-4, is DGGITQSPKYLFRKEGQNVTLSCEQNLNHDAMYWYRQDPGQGLRLIYYSQIVNDFQKGDIAEGYSVSREKKESFPLTVTSAQKNPTAFYLCASSPQGLQAKNIQYFGAGTRLSVL.

The chain combines TRBV7-9 with TRBJ2-7, with D possibly TRBD1 on 5 matching bases. The CDR3 has 14 residues. Germline V lookup: CDR1 SEHNR, CDR2 FQNEAQ (reference sequence). The ends were cut back, 4 bases at V and 2 bases at J, with 12 bases in the middle. As DNA, the CDR3 is TGTGCCAGCAGCTCCACCGACAGAGCCTACGAGCAGTACTTC. It specifies CASSSTDRAYEQYF.

V usage is TRBV2 and J usage is TRBJ1-2; D not resolved. Germline CDR1 and CDR2: SNHLY and FYNNEI. This CDR3 spans 13 amino acids. Trimming removed 5 bases at V and 8 bases at J, with 15 bases between. In DNA, the CDR3 is TGTGCCAGCAGTATCCCGGGATTAGGGGGCTACACCTTC. This encodes CASSIPGLGGYTF.

J is TRBJ1-3 and V is TRBV10-3; D possibly corresponds to TRBD1 (5 bases). The CDR3 is made up of 16 amino acids. The ends were cut back, 4 bases at V and 2 bases at J, with 15 bases in the middle. Germline lookup yields CDR1 ENHRY and CDR2 SYGVKD. The chain's CDR3 is CAISGRAGSAGNTIYF. In nucleotides, the CDR3 is TGTGCCATCAGTGGACGAGCAGGGTCTGCTGGAAACACCATATATTTT.

J is TRBJ2-3 and V is TRBV6-2 or TRBV6-3, with D maybe TRBD2 (6 bases). Deletions cut 0 bases from V and 2 bases from J, with 12 bases between. Looked up from germline, CDR1 is MNHEY and CDR2 is SVGEGT. The CDR3 is 16 amino acids. This chain's CDR3 is CASSYSKGLFTDTQYF. CDR3 in DNA: TGTGCCAGCAGTTACTCGAAAGGACTATTCACAGATACGCAGTATTTT.

The chain combines TRBV2 with TRBJ2-7, with 8 bases matching TRBD2. V lost 6 bases to trimming and J lost 6 bases; unmatched junction nucleotides: 10. The germline V gene encodes CDR1 SNHLY and CDR2 FYNNEI. The CDR3 is 14 residues long. CDR3 sequence reads: CASRRIGGGLEQYV. CDR3 nucleotides: TGTGCCAGCAGGAGGATCGGGGGGGGCCTCGAGCAGTACGTC.

V is TRBV7-2 and J is TRBJ2-7; TRBD2 agrees at 9 bases. The CDR3 contains 12 residues. Germline CDR1 SGHTA, CDR2 FQGNSA. The V and J ends lost 4 bases and 6 bases, in that order; junction bases with no gene match: 1. The CDR3 DNA is TGTGCCAGCAGCTGGACTAGCGCCGAGCAGTACTTC. Translating it yields CASSWTSAEQYF.